These 20 T cell receptor beta chains share one sample of origin, sequenced in a study of T cell responses to AZD1222 COVID-19 vaccine. Data came from immunoSEQ multiplex PCR; TCRdb stores just in-frame clones and leaves some out. The sample yields tens of thousands of clones, around 84% seen once. The specimen comprised peripheral blood, sampled on day 0 of AZD1222 vaccination. The receptors were gathered from an adult in good health.

This clone was found a few times. The chain combines TRBV3-1 (or the pseudogene TRBV3-2) with TRBJ2-2; no clear D. Trimming pared 3 bases from V and 6 bases from J, leaving 5 bases between. Per germline, CDR1 LGHDT and CDR2 YNNKEL (reference sequence). The CDR3 extends over 12 amino acids. CDR3 region: CASSHSSGELFF. The CDR3, as DNA: TGTGCCAGCAGCCACTCATCCGGGGAGCTGTTTTTT.

The rearrangement uses TRBV4-1 and TRBJ1-4; 11 bases align to TRBD1. The germline gives CDR1 MGHRA, CDR2 YSYEKL. There are 18 residues in the CDR3. Trimming at V came to 0 bases and at J to 7 bases, leaving 10 bases not matched to a gene. The CDR3 protein is CASSQESYEGTGGEKLFF. CDR3 nucleotides: TGCGCCAGCAGCCAAGAATCATATGAGGGGACAGGGGGTGAAAAACTGTTTTTT.

This chain uses TRBV19 with TRBJ2-7; 11 bases agree with TRBD1. Germline V gives CDR1 LNHDA, CDR2 SQIVND (reference sequence). Unmatched junction bases numbered 9, after V lost 6 bases and J lost 2 bases. This CDR3 comprises 16 residues. In nucleotides, the CDR3 is TGTGCCAGTAGCAACAAGGGGACAGGGGGAACCTACGAGCAGTACTTC. Translation: CASSNKGTGGTYEQYF.

This clone was detected only once. The chain carries TRBV18 and TRBJ1-1, with 8 positions matching TRBD1. The CDR3 runs to 16 residues. The germline CDR1 and CDR2 sequences are KGHSH and LQKENI. V gave up 3 bases and J gave up 0 bases; unmatched junction bases: 6. The CDR3: CASSPRQGSVNTEAFF. The CDR3 nucleotides read TGTGCCAGCTCACCGAGACAGGGGTCGGTGAACACTGAAGCTTTCTTT.

This clone was recorded once. The rearrangement links TRBV11-2 to TRBJ2-7, with a tentative D call TRBD2 (6 bases). The CDR3 runs 13 residues. Trimming took 3 bases from V and 6 from J, leaving 12 bases between them. Germline CDR1 SGHAT, CDR2 FQNNGV. CDR3 sequence: CASSLGGSFEQYF. The DNA of the CDR3 is TGTGCCAGCAGCTTGGGAGGCTCTTTCGAGCAGTACTTC.

J is TRBJ2-1 and V is TRBV5-4; D may be TRBD2 (5 bases). The ends were cut back, 0 bases at V and 10 bases at J, with 8 bases in the middle. Germline V gene lookup returns CDR1 SGHNT and CDR2 YYREEE (reference sequence). This CDR3 spans 12 amino acids. CDR3 DNA: TGTGCCAGCAGCTTGGTAGGGAGAGAGCAGTTCTTC. This codes for CASSLVGREQFF.

This clone was observed a handful of times. Within the sample, other DNA sequences also encode this same CDR3. V is TRBV11-2 and J is TRBJ1-1; the D is unclear. This CDR3 is 13 amino acids long. Germline V gene lookup returns CDR1 SGHAT and CDR2 FQNNGV. V lost 1 base to trimming and J lost 1 base, with 4 bases between them. CDR3 nucleotides: TGTGCCAGCAGCTTAGCTCGGAACACTGAAGCTTTCTTT. This codes for CASSLARNTEAFF.

The gene calls are TRBV7-8 and TRBJ1-3; D gene uncertain. The CDR3 loop spans 15 amino acids. Germline CDR1 and CDR2: SGHVS and FQNEAQ. V lost 0 bases and J lost 0, with 6 bases in between. CDR3 loop: CASSLARGSGNTIYF. In nucleotides, the CDR3 is TGTGCCAGCAGCTTAGCGCGTGGCTCTGGAAACACCATATATTTT.

This clone was observed a handful of times. This chain joins TRBV6-5 and TRBJ1-2; 8 positions agree with TRBD1. Germline V gene lookup returns CDR1 MNHEY and CDR2 SVGAGI. The CDR3 contains 13 residues. V trimming: 10 bases; J trimming: 2 bases; junction bases outside the gene matches: 6. This chain's CDR3 is CATADRANYGYTF. The CDR3 DNA follows: TGTGCCACCGCGGACAGGGCAAACTATGGCTACACCTTC.

The rearrangement uses TRBV9 and TRBJ2-7, with 8 nucleotides matching TRBD1. This CDR3 has 13 amino acids. The V segment lost 4 bases and the J segment 3 bases; nucleotides outside the gene matches: 3. Per germline, CDR1 SGDLS and CDR2 YYNGEE. The CDR3 spells CASSRTGLYEQYF. CDR3 sequence (DNA): TGTGCCAGCAGCAGGACAGGGCTCTACGAGCAGTACTTC.

The V call is TRBV7-2, the J call TRBJ2-3; TRBD2 aligns across 8 bases. CDR1 and CDR2 from the germline V gene are SGHTA and FQGNSA. The CDR3 loop spans 16 amino acids. V lost 1 base, J lost 2 bases, and 5 bases stayed unmatched. CDR3 in amino acids: CASSLEARGVTDTQYF. For the CDR3, the DNA is TGTGCCAGCAGCTTAGAGGCGCGGGGGGTCACAGATACGCAGTATTTT. Filled out from reference TRBV7-2 and TRBJ2-3, the complete variable domain reads GAGVSQSPSNKVTEKGKDVELRCDPISGHTALYWYRQSLGQGLEFLIYFQGNSAPDKSGLPSDRFSAERTGGSVSTLTIQRTQQEDSAVYLCASSLEARGVTDTQYFGPGTRLTVL.

In the case of this clone: One end of the junction fails to match germline, which may point to a read error. The chain employs TRBV5-6 and TRBJ2-7; 8 bases line up with TRBD1. The CDR3 is 13 amino acids. Germline V gene lookup returns CDR1 SGHDT and CDR2 YYEEEE. CDR3 region: CASSPGQGALGDF. The CDR3 nucleotides are TGTGCCAGCAGCCCCGGACAGGGCGCCCTGGGGGACTTC.

The V call is TRBV19, the J call TRBJ1-5; a weak D match, TRBD1 (6 bases). Deletions cut 6 bases from V and 3 bases from J, with 21 bases between. This CDR3 is 17 amino acids long. The germline V gene has CDR1 LNHDA and CDR2 SQIVND (reference sequence). CDR3: CASRGGANPLFNQPQHF. DNA of the CDR3: TGTGCCAGTAGGGGGGGGGCCAACCCTCTCTTCAATCAGCCCCAGCATTTT.

The gene calls are TRBV10-3 and TRBJ1-1, with D hard to call. CDR3 length equals 13 residues. The V gene's germline CDR1 is ENHRY and CDR2 SYGVKD. Trimming left V 0 bases short and J 4 bases short, with 6 bases between. The CDR3 coding sequence is TGTGCCATCAGTGAGTCTGGGGTCACTGAAGCTTTCTTT. This gives the protein CAISESGVTEAFF.

This chain joins TRBV28 and TRBJ1-2, with 7 bases matching TRBD1. Germline values: CDR1 MDHEN, CDR2 SYDVKM. The CDR3 has 13 residues. V dropped 4 bases and J dropped 5; count of bases not matched to a gene: 4. CDR3 bases: TGTGCCAGCAGTTCCTGGGGACAGTATGGCTACACCTTC. Amino acid sequence: CASSSWGQYGYTF.

The rearrangement joins TRBV27 to TRBJ1-6; D might be TRBD1 (5 bases). The germline V gene encodes CDR1 MNHEY and CDR2 SMNVEV (reference sequence). V lost 7 bases and J lost 9, with 13 bases in between. The CDR3 is made up of 13 amino acids. This CDR3 reads CASMGLRLSPLHF. CDR3 nucleotide sequence: TGTGCCAGCATGGGACTCCGGCTTTCACCCCTCCACTTT.

This clone appeared a single time. The chain recombines TRBV2 with TRBJ1-1, with a weak D call TRBD1 (6 bases). V shed 2 bases and J shed 4 bases, with 11 bases lying between them. The germline V gene has CDR1 SNHLY and CDR2 FYNNEI. This CDR3 region has 14 residues. CDR3 protein: CASSEIGRGTEAFF. Written as DNA, the CDR3 is TGTGCCAGCAGTGAAATCGGCAGGGGCACTGAAGCTTTCTTT.

The chain recombines TRBV19 with TRBJ1-1; 10 positions match TRBD1. CDR3 length equals 13 residues. Germline CDR1 is LNHDA and CDR2 is SQIVND (reference sequence). V lost 9 bases and J lost 4; bases outside the gene matches: 5. The CDR3 is CASRDRGTTEAFF. The CDR3 DNA is TGTGCCAGCCGGGACAGGGGAACCACTGAAGCTTTCTTT.

This sequence joins TRBV4-1 and TRBJ1-3; no firm D call. This CDR3 has 15 residues. CDR1 is MGHRA and CDR2 is YSYEKL in the germline V gene. The germline V and J ends were trimmed by 1 base and 0 bases, with 7 bases remaining between them. CDR3 coding DNA: TGCGCCAGCAGCCAAGTGGGGATCTCTGGAAACACCATATATTTT. Amino acid sequence: CASSQVGISGNTIYF.

Concerning this clone itself: Other DNA sequences within the sample encode an identical CDR3. The rearrangement joins TRBV28 to TRBJ2-7, with 8 bases matching TRBD2. The ends lost 2 bases at V and 1 base at J; junction bases unmatched: 1. Germline CDR1 reads MDHEN; CDR2 reads SYDVKM. The CDR3 runs to 14 residues. The CDR3 reads CASSLAGGSYEQYF. CDR3 sequence (DNA): TGTGCCAGCAGTTTAGCGGGAGGTTCCTACGAGCAGTACTTC.